One and the same sample provided the 24 T cell receptor beta chains below, sequenced in a study of T cell changes during pregnancy in multiple sclerosis. TCRdb's table, derived via immunoSEQ multiplex PCR, lists solely in-frame clones and lacks some. This sample has roughly 53,000 clones, with about 88% found just once. The starting material was CD8+ T cells from peripheral blood mononuclear cells, obtained before pregnancy. These receptors were taken from a female donor with multiple sclerosis, enrolled in a pregnancy study.

The chain recombines TRBV4-3 with TRBJ2-1; the match to TRBD2 covers 8 bases. V gave up 5 bases and J gave up 5 bases; unmatched junction bases: 17. Germline assignment: CDR1 LGHNA and CDR2 YSLEER. This CDR3 comprises 18 residues. In nucleotides, the CDR3 is TGCGCCAGCAGCTACCAAATCCCTGCGGGGGGAGTGGACAATGAGCAGTTCTTC. Its protein is CASSYQIPAGGVDNEQFF.

The V and J genes are TRBV14 and TRBJ1-2; 7 bases match TRBD1. Germline V gene lookup returns CDR1 SGHDN and CDR2 FVKESK. The J segment lost 6 bases and the V segment lost 0 bases, leaving 7 bases of the junction unmatched. The CDR3 covers 15 residues. The CDR3 here is CASSQDVRGWDGYTF. CDR3 sequence (DNA): TGTGCCAGCAGCCAAGATGTCAGGGGGTGGGATGGCTACACCTTC. Full variable domain (missing parts from reference TRBV14 and TRBJ1-2): EAGVTQFPSHSVIEKGQTVTLRCDPISGHDNLYWYRRVMGKEIKFLLHFVKESKQDESGMPNNRFLAERTGGTYSTLKVQPAELEDSGVYFCASSQDVRGWDGYTFGSGTRLTVV.

This sequence joins TRBV5-1 and TRBJ2-3; 14 bases align to TRBD2. Trimming cost V 3 bases and J 4 bases; bases outside gene matches: 4. The CDR3 is 16 residues long. The germline V gene has CDR1 SGHRS and CDR2 YFSETQ. CDR3 nucleotides: TGCGCCAGCAGCTCCCGGACTAGCGGGGGGTCAGATACGCAGTATTTT. Protein sequence: CASSSRTSGGSDTQYF.

The V and J genes are TRBV5-6 and TRBJ1-2; D remains ambiguous. This CDR3 spans 14 amino acids. V was trimmed by 2 bases and J by 3 bases, leaving 11 bases between them. Germline CDR1 is SGHDT and CDR2 is YYEEEE. The CDR3 is CASSFGTVDYGYTF. The CDR3 coding sequence is TGTGCCAGCAGCTTCGGTACGGTAGACTATGGCTACACCTTC.

The gene calls are TRBV27 and TRBJ1-1; the D is unclear. The CDR3 contains 13 residues. V was clipped by 5 bases and J by 8 bases, with 15 bases between them. Per germline, CDR1 MNHEY and CDR2 SMNVEV (reference sequence). CDR3 nucleotides: TGTGCCAGCAGTAACAGCTCCAGGCCCGAAGCTTTCTTT. Its translation: CASSNSSRPEAFF.

The chain recombines TRBV4-3 with TRBJ1-6, with 12 positions matching TRBD1. CDR3 size: 17 residues. V lost 1 base to trimming and J lost 9 bases; unmatched junction nucleotides: 7. Germline values: CDR1 LGHNA, CDR2 YSLEER. The CDR3 loop is CASSQGSGTGGFSPLHF. The CDR3 coding sequence is TGCGCCAGCAGCCAAGGGTCCGGGACAGGGGGCTTTTCACCCCTCCACTTT.

This clone was found once. This chain connects TRBV11-2 to TRBJ1-2; tentative D call: TRBD1 (5 bases). The germline V and J ends were trimmed by 1 base and 6 bases, with 12 bases remaining between them. Germline CDR1 is SGHAT and CDR2 is FQNNGV. The CDR3 has 14 residues. The CDR3 coding sequence is TGTGCCAGCAGCTTAGGGGGCAGGGCTCATGGCTACACCTTC. Protein: CASSLGGRAHGYTF.

V gene TRBV7-2 combines with J gene TRBJ1-2; weak D call: TRBD1 (6 bases). There are 15 residues in the CDR3. Trimming stripped 4 bases from V and 4 bases from J, with 16 bases between. Germline V gene lookup returns CDR1 SGHTA and CDR2 FQGNSA. The CDR3 sequence: CASSSYRVTGYGYTF. The CDR3 DNA reads as TGTGCCAGCAGCTCTTACAGGGTGACGGGCTATGGCTACACCTTC. The entire variable domain, with the rest obtained from reference TRBV7-2 and TRBJ1-2, is as follows: GAGVSQSPSNKVTEKGKDVELRCDPISGHTALYWYRQSLGQGLEFLIYFQGNSAPDKSGLPSDRFSAERTGGSVSTLTIQRTQQEDSAVYLCASSSYRVTGYGYTFGSGTRLTVV.

The chain employs TRBV15 and TRBJ1-2; 9 bases map to TRBD1. V lost 9 bases and J lost 6; bases outside the gene matches: 5. Germline V CDR1 and CDR2: LNHNV, YYDKDF (reference sequence). The CDR3 contains 12 residues. CDR3 DNA sequence: TGTGCCACACCGGACAGGGGAGATGGCTACACCTTC. Residues: CATPDRGDGYTF.

The chain carries TRBV9 and TRBJ2-2; D possibly corresponds to TRBD2 (7 bases). The V end was cut by 8 bases, the J end by 3 bases, with 14 bases between. From germline, CDR1 is SGDLS and CDR2 YYNGEE. The CDR3 sequence is 14 residues long. This chain's CDR3 is CASQRGGDTGELFF. The CDR3 DNA reads TGTGCCAGTCAGAGAGGGGGGGACACCGGGGAGCTGTTTTTT.

This clone was detected a few times. The chain joins TRBV7-9 to TRBJ2-5; 7 nucleotides match TRBD2. Losses at the gene ends were 0 bases for V and 6 bases for J; bases not matched to a gene: 16. This CDR3 region has 18 residues. Germline CDR1 reads SEHNR; CDR2 reads FQNEAQ (reference sequence). CDR3 protein: CASSLAIWDQRDKQTQYF. For the CDR3, the DNA is TGTGCCAGCAGCTTAGCGATATGGGACCAGCGGGATAAACAGACCCAGTACTTC.

The chain combines TRBV7-6 with TRBJ2-7; D is ambiguous. Per the germline V gene, CDR1 is SGHVS and CDR2 is FNYEAQ. V gave up 4 bases and J gave up 0 bases, with 13 bases separating them. The CDR3 is made up of 15 amino acids. This CDR3 is CASSSRSGTSYEQYF. In nucleotides, the CDR3 is TGTGCCAGCAGCTCCCGATCAGGTACCTCCTACGAGCAGTACTTC.

The genes are TRBV9 and TRBJ2-1, with D possibly being TRBD2 (7 bases). V shed 6 bases and J shed 7 bases, with 14 bases lying between them. Germline V gene data show CDR1 as SGDLS and CDR2 as YYNGEE. The CDR3 is 13 residues long. The CDR3 reads CASTPGGRNEQFF. The CDR3 nucleotides read TGTGCCAGCACTCCCGGGGGGCGGAATGAGCAGTTCTTC.

The chain is built from TRBV5-6 and TRBJ2-1; possible D gene TRBD1, 5 bases. The CDR3 totals 15 residues. V dropped 2 bases and J dropped 4 bases, with 13 bases sitting between them. Germline CDR1 reads SGHDT; CDR2 reads YYEEEE. CDR3 loop: CASSFGRVKYNEQFF. The CDR3 coding sequence is TGTGCCAGCAGCTTCGGCAGGGTGAAGTACAATGAGCAGTTCTTC.

This chain connects TRBV7-8 to TRBJ2-3; a possible D gene is TRBD2 (6 bases). Per the germline V gene, CDR1 is SGHVS and CDR2 is FQNEAQ. The CDR3 is made up of 15 amino acids. The germline V and J ends were trimmed by 2 bases and 0 bases, with 9 bases remaining between them. In DNA form, the CDR3 reads TGTGCCAGCAGCTTACCCGGGGGTAGCACAGATACGCAGTATTTT. This sequence encodes CASSLPGGSTDTQYF. The variable domain in full, with the rest retrieved from reference TRBV7-8 and TRBJ2-3, is GAGVSQSPRYKVAKRGQDVALRCDPISGHVSLFWYQQALGQGPEFLTYFQNEAQLDKSGLPSDRFFAERPEGSVSTLKIQRTQQEDSAVYLCASSLPGGSTDTQYFGPGTRLTVL.

This clone was found a few times. The CDR3 reads CASSRDPQGTTEAFF. The CDR3 DNA reads TGTGCCAGCAGTCGAGACCCACAGGGTACGACTGAAGCTTTCTTT. V usage is TRBV6-5 and J usage is TRBJ1-1, with D possibly TRBD1 on 6 matching bases. CDR1 is MNHEY and CDR2 is SVGAGI in the germline V gene. Trimming cost V 5 bases and J 5 bases, with 18 bases left between them. The CDR3 covers 15 residues.

The gene calls are TRBV15 and TRBJ1-3; no clear D. Trimming removed 1 base from V and 2 bases from J, with 15 bases in between. The germline gives CDR1 LNHNV, CDR2 YYDKDF (reference sequence). This CDR3 is built from 17 residues. CDR3 coding DNA: TGTGCCACCAGCAGAGGGTTTGAGGGAATAGCTGGAAACACCATATATTTT. It specifies CATSRGFEGIAGNTIYF. The variable domain in full, completed from reference TRBV15 and TRBJ1-3, reads DAMVIQNPRYQVTQFGKPVTLSCSQTLNHNVMYWYQQKSSQAPKLLFHYYDKDFNNEADTPDNFQSRRPNTSFCFLDIRSPGLGDTAMYLCATSRGFEGIAGNTIYFGEGSWLTVV.

This clone has only one observation. The V call is TRBV30, the J call TRBJ2-3; a weak D match, TRBD1 (6 bases). Germline CDR1 GTSNPN, CDR2 SVGIG (reference sequence). There are 14 residues in the CDR3. Trimming stripped 1 base from V and 2 bases from J, with 10 bases between. CDR3 coding DNA: TGTGCCTGGAGTGGGGGGCCCTTCACAGATACGCAGTATTTT. Translation: CAWSGGPFTDTQYF.

The V call is TRBV15, the J call TRBJ1-2; D not resolved. Trimming left V 0 bases short and J 2 bases short, with 7 bases between. CDR3 length: 14 residues. CDR1 is LNHNV, CDR2 YYDKDF, per germline (reference sequence). CDR3 residues: CATSRDQSNYGYTF. CDR3 nucleotides: TGTGCCACCAGCAGAGATCAATCCAACTATGGCTACACCTTC.

The chain employs TRBV7-3 and TRBJ1-1, with no clear D. This CDR3 has 14 amino acids. Germline V gives CDR1 SGHTA, CDR2 FQGTGA. V was clipped by 1 base and J by 4 bases, with 10 bases between them. In nucleotides, the CDR3 is TGTGCCAGCAGCTTAAGTACTGCCGGCACTGAAGCTTTCTTT. It specifies CASSLSTAGTEAFF.

The chain joins TRBV4-3 to TRBJ2-7; possibly TRBD1 for D (5 bases). CDR3 length equals 15 residues. Looked up from germline, CDR1 is LGHNA and CDR2 is YSLEER. V lost 0 bases to trimming and J lost 7 bases, with 16 bases between them. The CDR3 loop is CASSQDEARVKEQYF. The CDR3 coding sequence is TGCGCCAGCAGCCAAGATGAAGCCAGGGTGAAGGAGCAGTACTTC.

The CDR3 spells CASSLGEGRSPPNYGYTF. CDR3 nucleotides: TGTGCCAGCAGCTTAGGGGAGGGCAGGTCACCACCAAACTATGGCTACACCTTC. The chain employs TRBV13 and TRBJ1-2; D unclear. The germline V gene encodes CDR1 PRHDT and CDR2 FYEKMQ (reference sequence). There are 18 residues in the CDR3. V was clipped by 0 bases and J by 2 bases, with 19 bases between them.

The rearrangement uses TRBV9 and TRBJ2-1; D might be TRBD1 (6 bases). With 3 bases removed from V and 3 bases from J, the gap between germline ends came to 19 bases. The CDR3 length is 17 residues. CDR1 is SGDLS and CDR2 is YYNGEE in the germline V gene. The CDR3 spells CASSAPNRGHHYNEQFF. CDR3 in DNA: TGTGCCAGCAGCGCCCCAAATAGGGGACACCACTACAATGAGCAGTTCTTC. Together with reference TRBV9 and TRBJ2-1, the CDR3 gives the full variable domain: DSGVTQTPKHLITATGQRVTLRCSPRSGDLSVYWYQQSLDQGLQFLIQYYNGEERAKGNILERFSAQQFPDLHSELNLSSLELGDSALYFCASSAPNRGHHYNEQFFGPGTRLTVL.

This sequence joins TRBV11-1 and TRBJ1-1, with D perhaps TRBD1 (5 bases). The CDR3 runs to 14 residues. Trimming cost V 3 bases and J 3 bases, with 11 bases left between them. Germline CDR1 and CDR2: SGHAT and FQDESV (reference sequence). CDR3 coding DNA: TGTGCCAGCAGCTTCTCCGTGGGGCACACTGAAGCTTTCTTT. Residues: CASSFSVGHTEAFF.